The present T cell receptor beta chain was sequenced within a study of T-cell reconstitution after alpha-beta-depleted transplantation in children. CDR3 length equals 16 residues. Germline CDR1 SEHNR, CDR2 FQNEAQ (reference sequence). Trimming removed 5 bases from V and 4 bases from J; junction bases left unmatched: 8. Preparation of the TCRbeta library was carried out with unique molecular identifiers. TCRdb redid the calling of the PCR reads with MiXCR, one entry per CDR3 protein. The sample includes about 72,000 distinct CDR3 sequences, 6% to 8.5% seen only once; the top ten take approximately 2.4%. The table lists this clonotype with many counts.

The sample consisted of PBMCs from the stem cell graft donor, taken from the stem cell graft. This receptor was identified in a human donor who donated a stem cell graft to a child with acute lymphoblastic leukemia. The chain links TRBV7-9 to TRBJ2-5; TRBD1 agrees at 12 bases. The CDR3 protein is CASSRRDRGRRETQYF. CDR3 coding DNA: TGTGCCAGCAGCCGACGGGACAGGGGGCGGCGAGAGACCCAGTACTTC.